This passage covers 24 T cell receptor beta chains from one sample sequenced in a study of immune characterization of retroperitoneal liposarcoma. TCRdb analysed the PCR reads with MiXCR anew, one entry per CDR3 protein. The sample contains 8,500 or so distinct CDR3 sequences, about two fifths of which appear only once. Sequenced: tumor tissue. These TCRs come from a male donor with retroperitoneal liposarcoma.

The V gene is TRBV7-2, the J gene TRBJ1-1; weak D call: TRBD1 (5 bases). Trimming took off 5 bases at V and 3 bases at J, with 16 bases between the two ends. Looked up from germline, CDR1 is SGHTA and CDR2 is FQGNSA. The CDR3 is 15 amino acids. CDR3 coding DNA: TGTGCCAGCAGCCTTTACGGAGGGGCTGACACTGAAGCTTTCTTT. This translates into CASSLYGGADTEAFF. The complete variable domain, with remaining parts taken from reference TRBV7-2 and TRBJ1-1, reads GAGVSQSPSNKVTEKGKDVELRCDPISGHTALYWYRQSLGQGLEFLIYFQGNSAPDKSGLPSDRFSAERTGGSVSTLTIQRTQQEDSAVYLCASSLYGGADTEAFFGQGTRLTVV.

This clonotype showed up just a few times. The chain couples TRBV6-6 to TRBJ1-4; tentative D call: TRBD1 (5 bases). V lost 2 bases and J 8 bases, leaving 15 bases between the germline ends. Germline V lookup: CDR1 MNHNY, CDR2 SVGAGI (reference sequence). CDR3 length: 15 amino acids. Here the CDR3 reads CASSYAGDGGEKLFF. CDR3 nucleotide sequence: TGTGCCAGCAGTTACGCCGGGGACGGTGGGGAAAAACTGTTTTTT.

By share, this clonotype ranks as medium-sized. The chain's CDR3 is CASSEGTVTEAFF. CDR3 DNA: TGTGCCAGCAGTGAAGGGACAGTGACTGAAGCTTTCTTT. The V call is TRBV6-1, the J call TRBJ1-1; D may be TRBD1 (6 bases). V lost 1 base, J lost 5 bases, and 8 bases lay in between. Germline CDR1 MNHNS, CDR2 SASEGT. The CDR3 has 13 residues.

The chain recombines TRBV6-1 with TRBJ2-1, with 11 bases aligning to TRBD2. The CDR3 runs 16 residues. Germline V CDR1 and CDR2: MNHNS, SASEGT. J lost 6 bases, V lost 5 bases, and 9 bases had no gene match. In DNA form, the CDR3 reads TGTGCCAGCAGTTTAAGGGCTGGACTAGCGGGCAATGAGCAGTTCTTC. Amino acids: CASSLRAGLAGNEQFF.

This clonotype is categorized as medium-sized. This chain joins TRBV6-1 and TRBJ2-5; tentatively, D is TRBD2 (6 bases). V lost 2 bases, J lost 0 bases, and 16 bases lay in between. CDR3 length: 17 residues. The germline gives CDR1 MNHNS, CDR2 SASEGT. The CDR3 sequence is CASSEMRDLKNQETQYF. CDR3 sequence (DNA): TGTGCCAGCAGTGAAATGAGGGACTTAAAAAACCAAGAGACCCAGTACTTC.

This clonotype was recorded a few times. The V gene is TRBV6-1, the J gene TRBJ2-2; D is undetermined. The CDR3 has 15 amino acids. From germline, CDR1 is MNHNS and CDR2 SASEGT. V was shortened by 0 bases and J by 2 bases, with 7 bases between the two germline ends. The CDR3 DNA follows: TGTGCCAGCAGTGAAGCAGCCGGTAACACCGGGGAGCTGTTTTTT. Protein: CASSEAAGNTGELFF.

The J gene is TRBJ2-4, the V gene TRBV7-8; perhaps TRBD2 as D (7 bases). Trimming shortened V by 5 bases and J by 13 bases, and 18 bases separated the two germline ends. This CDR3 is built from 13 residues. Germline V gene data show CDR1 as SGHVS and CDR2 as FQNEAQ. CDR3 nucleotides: TGTGCCAGCAGCATGAGCGGGGACAATGAGCAGTACTTC. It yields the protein CASSMSGDNEQYF.

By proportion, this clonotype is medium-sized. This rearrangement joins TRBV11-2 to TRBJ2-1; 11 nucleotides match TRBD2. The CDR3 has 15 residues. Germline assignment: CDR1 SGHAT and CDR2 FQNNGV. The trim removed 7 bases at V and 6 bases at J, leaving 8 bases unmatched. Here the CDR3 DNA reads TGTGCCAGCACCCCCGGGACTAGCGGACTCAATGAGCAGTTCTTC. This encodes CASTPGTSGLNEQFF.

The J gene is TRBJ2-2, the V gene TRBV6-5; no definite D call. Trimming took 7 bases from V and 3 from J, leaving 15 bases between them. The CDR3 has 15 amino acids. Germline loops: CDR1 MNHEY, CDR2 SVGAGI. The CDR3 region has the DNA TGTGCCAGCACCACGAGATATTTCGACACCGGGGAGCTGTTTTTT. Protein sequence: CASTTRYFDTGELFF.

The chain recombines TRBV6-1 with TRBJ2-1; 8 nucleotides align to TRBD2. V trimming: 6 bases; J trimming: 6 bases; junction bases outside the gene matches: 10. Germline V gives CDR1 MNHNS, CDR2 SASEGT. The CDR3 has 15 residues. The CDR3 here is CASSFGAGASNEQFF. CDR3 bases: TGTGCCAGCAGCTTTGGAGCGGGAGCATCCAATGAGCAGTTCTTC.

The DNA for the CDR3 is TGTGCCAGCAGCCCAGGGGGATGGAACACTGAAGCTTTCTTT. This gives the protein CASSPGGWNTEAFF. The chain uses TRBV7-6 and TRBJ1-1; 7 bases match TRBD1. Trimming removed 5 bases from V and 1 base from J; junction bases left unmatched: 4. Germline-derived CDR1 and CDR2 are SGHVS and FNYEAQ. There are 14 residues in the CDR3.

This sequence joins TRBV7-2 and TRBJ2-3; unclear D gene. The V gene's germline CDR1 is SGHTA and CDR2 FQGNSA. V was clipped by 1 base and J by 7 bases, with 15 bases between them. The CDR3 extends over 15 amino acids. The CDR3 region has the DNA TGTGCCAGCAGCTTAGTCGTGGGCGGCCCGAATACGCAGTATTTT. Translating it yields CASSLVVGGPNTQYF.

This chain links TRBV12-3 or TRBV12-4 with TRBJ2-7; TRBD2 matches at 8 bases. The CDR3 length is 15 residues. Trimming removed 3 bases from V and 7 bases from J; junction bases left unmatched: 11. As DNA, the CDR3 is TGTGCCAGCAGTTTCATAACTAGCGGCTACAATGAGCAGTACTTC. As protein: CASSFITSGYNEQYF.

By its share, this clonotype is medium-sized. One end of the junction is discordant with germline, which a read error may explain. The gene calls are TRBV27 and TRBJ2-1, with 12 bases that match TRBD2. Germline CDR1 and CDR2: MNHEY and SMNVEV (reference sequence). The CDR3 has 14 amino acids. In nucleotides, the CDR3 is TGTGCCAGCAGTCCCGCTCGGACTAGCGGGACTCTGCTCTTC. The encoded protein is CASSPARTSGTLLF.

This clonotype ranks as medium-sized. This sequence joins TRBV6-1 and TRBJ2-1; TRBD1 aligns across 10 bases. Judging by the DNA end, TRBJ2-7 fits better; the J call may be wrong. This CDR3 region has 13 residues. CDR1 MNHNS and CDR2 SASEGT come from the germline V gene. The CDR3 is CASRGQGSYEQYF. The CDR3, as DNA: TGTGCCAGCAGGGGACAGGGGAGTTACGAGCAGTACTTC.

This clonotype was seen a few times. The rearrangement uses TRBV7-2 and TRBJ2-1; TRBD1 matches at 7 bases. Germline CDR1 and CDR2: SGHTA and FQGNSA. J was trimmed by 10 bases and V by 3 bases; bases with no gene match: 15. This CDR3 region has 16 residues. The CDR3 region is CASSFSTGQKAYEQFF. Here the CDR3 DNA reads TGTGCCAGCAGCTTTAGCACGGGACAGAAGGCCTACGAGCAGTTCTTC.

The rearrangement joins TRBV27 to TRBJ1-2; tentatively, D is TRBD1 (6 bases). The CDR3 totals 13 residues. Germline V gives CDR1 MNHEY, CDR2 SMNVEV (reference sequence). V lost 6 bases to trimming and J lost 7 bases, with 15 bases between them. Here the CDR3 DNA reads TGTGCCAGCAGAGAAGGGAGGGGGTCTGGCTACACCTTC. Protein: CASREGRGSGYTF.

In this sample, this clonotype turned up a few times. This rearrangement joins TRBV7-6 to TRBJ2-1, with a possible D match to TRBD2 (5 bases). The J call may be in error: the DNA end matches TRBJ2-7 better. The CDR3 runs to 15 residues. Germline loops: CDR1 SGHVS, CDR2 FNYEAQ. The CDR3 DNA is TGTGCCAGCAGCTTAGCGGCTAGCCCCTACAATGAGCAGTACTTC. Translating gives CASSLAASPYNEQYF.

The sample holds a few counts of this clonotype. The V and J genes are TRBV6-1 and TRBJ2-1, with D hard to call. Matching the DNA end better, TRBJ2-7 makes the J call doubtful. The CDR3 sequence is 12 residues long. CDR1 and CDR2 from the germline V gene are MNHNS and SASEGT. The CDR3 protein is CASQQFTYEQYF. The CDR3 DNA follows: TGTGCCAGCCAGCAGTTTACCTACGAGCAGTACTTC.

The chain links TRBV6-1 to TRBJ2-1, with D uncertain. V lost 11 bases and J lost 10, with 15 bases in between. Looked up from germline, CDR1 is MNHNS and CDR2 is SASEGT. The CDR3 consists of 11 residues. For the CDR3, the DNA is TGTGCCGCCAGCCATTTCTACGAGCAGTTCTTC. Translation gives CAASHFYEQFF.

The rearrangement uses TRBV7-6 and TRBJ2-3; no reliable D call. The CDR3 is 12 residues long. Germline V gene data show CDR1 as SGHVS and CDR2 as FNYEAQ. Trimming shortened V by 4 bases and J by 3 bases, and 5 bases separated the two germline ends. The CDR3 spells CASSSGTDTQYF. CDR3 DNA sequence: TGTGCCAGCAGCTCCGGAACAGATACGCAGTATTTT.

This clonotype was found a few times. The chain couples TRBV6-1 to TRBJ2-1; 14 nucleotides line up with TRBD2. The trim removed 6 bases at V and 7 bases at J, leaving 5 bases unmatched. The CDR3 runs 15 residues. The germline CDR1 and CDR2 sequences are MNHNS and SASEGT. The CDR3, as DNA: TGTGCCAGCAGGAAAGGGACTAGCGGGAGAAATGAGCAGTTCTTC. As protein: CASRKGTSGRNEQFF.

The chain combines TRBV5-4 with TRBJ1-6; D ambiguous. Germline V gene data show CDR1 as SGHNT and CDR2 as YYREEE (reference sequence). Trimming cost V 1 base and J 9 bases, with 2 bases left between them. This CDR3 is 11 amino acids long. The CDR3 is CASSLSSPLHF. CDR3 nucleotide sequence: TGTGCCAGCAGCTTGAGTTCACCCCTCCACTTT.

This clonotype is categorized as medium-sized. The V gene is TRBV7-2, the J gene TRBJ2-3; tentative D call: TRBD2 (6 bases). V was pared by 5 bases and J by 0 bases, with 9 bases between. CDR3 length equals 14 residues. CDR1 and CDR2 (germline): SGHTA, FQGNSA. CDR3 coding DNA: TGTGCCAGCAGCGGAGGAGGGAGCACAGATACGCAGTATTTT. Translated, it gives CASSGGGSTDTQYF.